The 3 T cell receptor beta chains in this list originate from one sample, sequenced in a study of T cells in Graves' hyperthyroidism and ophthalmopathy. Using RNA transcripts as the source, TCR beta CDR3 regions were amplified. The TCR CDR3 was amplified in a first-round RT-PCR using the HTBI primer set. TCRdb fed the multiplex PCR reads into MiXCR, producing one record per CDR3 protein. The data contain around 500,000 distinct CDR3 sequences, 22% of them seen just once; the ten biggest clones take up 45% to 50%. The sequenced sample consisted of blood. Every receptor here comes from a woman in her 70s with Graves' ophthalmopathy.

With respect to this clonotype: A read error may be the cause here, since a much bigger clone is one base away. The CDR3 DNA is TGTGCCAGCAGTTTTCCAGGGGGTAGCAATCAGCCCCATCATTTT. Translating it yields CASSFPGGSNQPHHF. The V call is TRBV12-3 or TRBV12-4, the J call TRBJ1-5; 7 nucleotides agree with TRBD1. This CDR3 comprises 15 residues.

This clonotype was counted ten times or more. V is TRBV15 and J is TRBJ2-3, with a possible D match to TRBD1 (5 bases). The CDR3 runs to 14 residues. CDR1 is LNHNV, CDR2 YYDKDF, per germline (reference sequence). V gave up 4 bases and J gave up 1 base, with 9 bases separating them. The CDR3 reads CATSKDSGTDTQYF. The CDR3 nucleotides are TGTGCCACCAGCAAAGACAGTGGCACAGATACGCAGTATTTT.

This clonotype has a count of ten or more. The V call is TRBV12-3 or TRBV12-4, the J call TRBJ2-1, with a tentative D call TRBD2 (5 bases). The CDR3 length is 13 residues. Trimming left V 5 bases short and J 5 bases short, with 10 bases between. The CDR3 sequence is CASSIGLNNEQFF. The CDR3 nucleotides are TGTGCCAGCAGTATCGGACTCAACAATGAGCAGTTCTTC.